The entry below gives a single T cell receptor beta chain sequence along with its context. Its antigen is still unknown. An overlapping HIV-1 Gag peptide pool stimulated these cells at 0.85 to 1 ug/peptide/mL. Sorted nonresponding memory CD4+ T cells were CD40L-negative, CD69-negative, CD45RO-high. The entry originates in a study of persistence of HIV-infected CD4 T cells. Study-wide background: Suppressive ART had lasted a median of about eight years.

The libraries were made with immunoSEQ version 4 in survey mode. The assay was immunoSEQ multiplex PCR, and TCRdb's table has in-frame clones only and misses some. The table lists tens of thousands of clones, approximately 80% of them singletons, with about 18% in the top ten. Trimming shortened V by 8 bases and J by 7 bases, and 12 bases separated the two germline ends. The germline V gene has CDR1 MDHEN and CDR2 SYDVKM. The CDR3 is 12 amino acids. V usage is TRBV28 and J usage is TRBJ1-5; the D gene is possibly TRBD1 (6 bases). This receptor was taken from an adult woman with HIV who was CMV-seropositive. The sequenced sample was CD4+ T cells sorted from PBMCs after approximately 19-hour stimulation, obtained from a patient who received antiretroviral therapy. The CDR3 sequence: CASEGQAQPQHF. The DNA for the CDR3 is TGTGCCAGCGAGGGACAAGCGCAGCCCCAGCATTTT.